Below are 19 T cell receptor beta chains sequenced from a single sample in a study of shared clonotypes between healthy human individuals. Using immunoSEQ multiplex PCR, the repertoire was profiled, and TCRdb retains in-frame clones only, with some absent. The sample has 550,000 to 600,000 clones, 70% to 80% seen once. Sequenced input: PBMCs. The source is a woman aged 40 to 50 in good health. Some clones in this sample may be carry-over from other donors' samples.

The chain employs TRBV5-3 and TRBJ1-3; 8 bases align to TRBD1. Being an ORF, TRBV5-3 has a function that is uncertain. This CDR3 contains 15 residues. With 2 bases clipped from V and 3 bases from J, the junction kept 4 bases outside the gene matches. In nucleotides, the CDR3 is TGTGCCAGAAGCTTACAGGGGGAGAGTGGAAACACCATATATTTT. Protein: CARSLQGESGNTIYF.

This chain connects TRBV4-3 to TRBJ1-1; D ambiguous. CDR3 length equals 14 residues. V was shortened by 1 base and J by 6 bases, with 12 bases between the two germline ends. Looked up from germline, CDR1 is LGHNA and CDR2 is YSLEER. As DNA, the CDR3 is TGCGCCAGCAGCCAAGGTAGAGGGCGCGCTGAAGCTTTCTTT. Its translation is CASSQGRGRAEAFF.

The V call is TRBV6-5, the J call TRBJ1-1, with D maybe TRBD1 (5 bases). Trimming left V 6 bases short and J 0 bases short, with 14 bases between. Germline CDR1 MNHEY, CDR2 SVGAGI. The CDR3 is 15 residues long. This CDR3 reads CASRPWTMMNTEAFF. CDR3 DNA: TGTGCCAGCAGGCCGTGGACAATGATGAACACTGAAGCTTTCTTT.

The genes are TRBV18 and TRBJ1-1; D gene ambiguous. This CDR3 comprises 13 residues. The V gene's germline CDR1 is KGHSH and CDR2 LQKENI. The V end lost 3 bases, the J end lost 4 bases, and 9 bases lay between the germline ends. The DNA for the CDR3 is TGTGCCAGCTCACCCGACGGTGGCACTGAAGCTTTCTTT. Amino acids: CASSPDGGTEAFF.

The chain has TRBV28 and TRBJ2-2, with 16 bases lining up with TRBD2. CDR3 length: 20 residues. V lost 2 bases, J lost 4 bases, and 10 bases stayed unmatched. The germline V gene encodes CDR1 MDHEN and CDR2 SYDVKM. CDR3 in DNA: TGTGCCAGCAGTTTACCCCCGGGACTAGCGGGAGGGCGGCTCACCGGGGAGCTGTTTTTT. This translates into CASSLPPGLAGGRLTGELFF.

The chain employs TRBV19 and TRBJ2-1, with 7 bases that match TRBD1. The CDR3 is 13 residues long. Losses at the gene ends were 5 bases for V and 10 bases for J; bases not matched to a gene: 8. CDR1 LNHDA and CDR2 SQIVND come from the germline V gene (reference sequence). CDR3 coding DNA: TGTGCCAGTAGTTCAGGGACAGCAGCCGAGCAGTTCTTC. Protein sequence: CASSSGTAAEQFF.

This clone showed up just a few times. The CDR3 loop reads CASSPYATGNTEAFF. Written as DNA, the CDR3 is TGTGCCAGCAGTCCGTATGCGACAGGGAACACTGAAGCTTTCTTT. This chain joins TRBV27 and TRBJ1-1; perhaps TRBD1 as D (6 bases). Germline loops: CDR1 MNHEY, CDR2 SMNVEV (reference sequence). The CDR3 has 15 residues. With 5 bases removed from V and 1 base from J, the gap between germline ends came to 14 bases.

This sequence joins TRBV2 and TRBJ2-1; D gene uncertain. Trimming took off 5 bases at V and 10 bases at J, with 9 bases between the two ends. Germline V gene lookup returns CDR1 SNHLY and CDR2 FYNNEI. This CDR3 region has 11 residues. CDR3 DNA sequence: TGTGCCAGCAGTCCTATAAGAGAGCAGTTCTTC. Amino acid sequence: CASSPIREQFF.

This clone has a count of ten or more. The chain uses TRBV5-1 and TRBJ2-3; no clear D gene. Germline lookup yields CDR1 SGHRS and CDR2 YFSETQ. The CDR3 sequence is 16 residues long. V lost 0 bases and J 0 bases, leaving 11 bases between the germline ends. The CDR3 region is CASSLAAATSTDTQYF. CDR3 DNA sequence: TGCGCCAGCAGCTTGGCGGCAGCTACTAGCACAGATACGCAGTATTTT.

This sequence joins TRBV5-4 and TRBJ2-1; the D call may be TRBD1 or TRBD2 (6 bases each). There are 15 residues in the CDR3. Germline values: CDR1 SGHNT, CDR2 YYREEE (reference sequence). The V end lost 4 bases, the J end lost 5 bases, and 16 bases lay between the germline ends. CDR3 in DNA: TGTGCCAGCAGCCAAGATCAAGGGGGGCACAATGAGCAGTTCTTC. Translating gives CASSQDQGGHNEQFF.

The V gene is TRBV7-3, the J gene TRBJ2-7, with a tentative D call TRBD2 (5 bases). Trimming stripped 0 bases from V and 6 bases from J, with 12 bases between. In germline, CDR1 is SGHTA, CDR2 FQGTGA. CDR3 length equals 14 residues. CDR3 DNA: TGTGCCAGCAGCTTAACCCCTAGCTCAAGCGAGCAGTACTTC. It codes for CASSLTPSSSEQYF.

The chain couples TRBV5-1 to TRBJ1-2, with D hard to call. Germline assignment: CDR1 SGHRS and CDR2 YFSETQ. The CDR3 runs to 14 residues. Trimming took off 0 bases at V and 3 bases at J, with 9 bases between the two ends. The DNA of the CDR3 is TGCGCCAGCAGCTTGGGGGTGGGTGACTATGGCTACACCTTC. Protein: CASSLGVGDYGYTF.

Worth noting for this clone: A much more abundant neighbour one base away suggests this may be a read error. This specimen includes other DNA sequences encoding the same CDR3. The V call is TRBV7-9, the J call TRBJ2-5; TRBD2 agrees at 8 bases. The CDR3 has 13 amino acids. Germline lookup yields CDR1 SEHNR and CDR2 FQNEAQ (reference sequence). V shed 5 bases, J shed 4 bases, and the junction held 3 bases outside the gene matches. The CDR3 here is CASSPTSGETQYF. The CDR3 nucleotides are TGTGCCAGCAGCCCAACTAGCGGAGAGACCCAGTACTTC.

This chain joins TRBV25-1 and TRBJ2-7; D is possibly TRBD2 (6 bases). With 2 bases removed from V and 5 bases from J, the gap between germline ends came to 10 bases. CDR3 length: 13 residues. Germline values: CDR1 MGHDK, CDR2 SYGVNS. In DNA form, the CDR3 reads TGTGCCAGCAGTGAAGCGGGGTTGGACGAGCAGTACTTC. Its translation: CASSEAGLDEQYF.

The chain carries TRBV11-2 and TRBJ1-2; a possible D gene is TRBD1 (5 bases). Germline V gives CDR1 SGHAT, CDR2 FQNNGV. CDR3 length: 13 residues. V lost 1 base and J 5 bases, leaving 8 bases between the germline ends. CDR3 sequence reads: CASSLAGEYGYTF. Written as DNA, the CDR3 is TGTGCCAGCAGCTTAGCGGGGGAATATGGCTACACCTTC.

The chain uses TRBV9 and TRBJ2-7, with D perhaps matching TRBD1 or TRBD2 (5 bases each). Germline assignment: CDR1 SGDLS and CDR2 YYNGEE. The CDR3 length is 14 residues. The V and J ends lost 0 bases and 2 bases respectively, with 9 bases between them. In DNA, the CDR3 is TGTGCCAGCAGCGTAGGAGGGGCCCCCTACGAGCAGTACTTC. It codes for CASSVGGAPYEQYF.

The CDR3 DNA sequence: TGTGCCAGCTCACTAAGGACAGGAGGGACTGAAGCTTTCTTT. Its translation is CASSLRTGGTEAFF. This rearrangement joins TRBV18 to TRBJ1-1, with 7 bases lining up with TRBD1. Unmatched junction bases numbered 7, after V lost 4 bases and J lost 5 bases. Germline V lookup: CDR1 KGHSH, CDR2 LQKENI. CDR3 length: 14 residues.

The rearrangement links TRBV4-1 to TRBJ1-4; 9 bases are a match to TRBD1. Trimming at V came to 0 bases and at J to 8 bases, leaving 7 bases not matched to a gene. The CDR3 loop spans 16 amino acids. The V gene's germline CDR1 is MGHRA and CDR2 YSYEKL. DNA of the CDR3: TGCGCCAGCAGCCAAGATACAGGGGGCGCTTGGGAAAAACTGTTTTTT. Encoded protein: CASSQDTGGAWEKLFF.

The V gene is TRBV19, the J gene TRBJ1-2; possible D gene TRBD1, 6 bases. The germline CDR1 and CDR2 sequences are LNHDA and SQIVND (reference sequence). This CDR3 comprises 15 residues. Trimming stripped 5 bases from V and 2 bases from J, with 15 bases between. The CDR3 coding sequence is TGTGCCAGTAGTTCCCAGATGAGGGGGAACTATGGCTACACCTTC. It is translated as CASSSQMRGNYGYTF.